These T cell receptor beta chains were read from a single sample in a study of T cells after yellow fever vaccination. TCRdb re-called the 5' RACE reads through MiXCR, storing one row per CDR3 protein. The sample lists some 350,000 distinct CDR3 sequences, 6.2% occurring once. This sample comprised PBMCs, obtained 5 days after the yellow fever booster vaccination. These receptors were obtained from a man aged 25-40 years who received the YFV17D yellow fever vaccine. The CDR3 runs from the conserved cysteine through the conserved F or W. Each record gives: D gene, J gene, V gene, clone size, CDR3 protein, CDR3 DNA. A D gene is named only where the DNA matches it firmly. Clone sizes are given selectively: once, few, many, or a class where the clone is expanded.

D gene: .
J gene: TRBJ1-1
V gene: TRBV25-1
clone size: few
CDR3 protein: CASTSRPPIEAFF
CDR3 DNA: TGTGCCAGCACGTCGAGGCCCCCAATTGAAGCTTTCTTT

D gene: TRBD1
J gene: TRBJ2-5
V gene: TRBV6-1
clone size: .
CDR3 protein: CASTTGGGRETQYF
CDR3 DNA: TGTGCCAGCACTACAGGGGGTGGCCGGGAGACCCAGTACTTC

D gene: TRBD1
J gene: TRBJ2-2
V gene: TRBV7-2
clone size: few
CDR3 protein: CASRPGTGVTGELFF
CDR3 DNA: TGTGCCAGCAGACCCGGGACAGGGGTCACCGGGGAGCTGTTTTTT

D gene: .
J gene: TRBJ2-7
V gene: TRBV7-2
clone size: few
CDR3 protein: CASTPLAGSYEQYF
CDR3 DNA: TGTGCCAGCACCCCCTTGGCGGGATCCTACGAGCAGTACTTC

D gene: .
J gene: TRBJ2-5
V gene: TRBV28
clone size: few
CDR3 protein: CASSSNKETQYF
CDR3 DNA: TGTGCCAGCAGCAGTAACAAAGAGACCCAGTACTTC

D gene: TRBD1
J gene: TRBJ2-1
V gene: TRBV5-1
clone size: .
CDR3 protein: CASSFRGPPYNEQFF
CDR3 DNA: TGCGCCAGCAGCTTCAGGGGGCCCCCCTACAATGAGCAGTTCTTC

D gene: .
J gene: TRBJ2-5
V gene: TRBV18
clone size: many
CDR3 protein: CASSLMGKTQYF
CDR3 DNA: TGTGCCAGCTCACTGATGGGGAAGACCCAGTACTTC

D gene: .
J gene: TRBJ2-1
V gene: TRBV20-1
clone size: many
CDR3 protein: CSARATINEQFF
CDR3 DNA: TGCAGTGCTAGAGCGACGATCAATGAGCAGTTCTTC

D gene: TRBD2
J gene: TRBJ2-1
V gene: TRBV5-1
clone size: .
CDR3 protein: CASSLAGLAGESEQFF
CDR3 DNA: TGCGCCAGCAGCTTGGCGGGGCTAGCGGGAGAAAGTGAGCAGTTCTTC

D gene: .
J gene: TRBJ1-5
V gene: TRBV19
clone size: .
CDR3 protein: CASSRQGGPQHF
CDR3 DNA: TGTGCCAGTAGCCGTCAGGGCGGGCCCCAGCATTTT

D gene: .
J gene: TRBJ2-7
V gene: TRBV6-1
clone size: few
CDR3 protein: CASSRIYRGPYEQYF
CDR3 DNA: TGTGCCAGCAGTCGAATCTACCGGGGGCCCTACGAGCAGTACTTC

D gene: TRBD2
J gene: TRBJ2-1
V gene: TRBV6-2/TRBV6-3
clone size: few
CDR3 protein: CASSPPGLGYNEQFF
CDR3 DNA: TGTGCCAGCAGTCCTCCGGGACTAGGATACAATGAGCAGTTCTTC

D gene: TRBD1
J gene: TRBJ1-6
V gene: TRBV5-1
clone size: few
CDR3 protein: CASSQGTGGSPLHF
CDR3 DNA: TGCGCCAGCAGCCAAGGGACAGGGGGATCACCCCTCCACTTT

D gene: .
J gene: TRBJ2-7
V gene: TRBV23-1
clone size: .
CDR3 protein: CASSQSQRGYF
CDR3 DNA: TGCGCCAGCAGTCAATCCCAGCGCGGGTACTTC

D gene: TRBD1
J gene: TRBJ2-7
V gene: TRBV7-9
clone size: few
CDR3 protein: CASSYDPLRGTYEQYF
CDR3 DNA: TGTGCCAGCAGCTACGACCCACTCAGGGGGACGTACGAGCAGTACTTC

D gene: .
J gene: TRBJ2-4
V gene: TRBV6-1
clone size: many
CDR3 protein: CASSNPVALAKNIQYF
CDR3 DNA: TGTGCCAGCAGCAACCCCGTGGCCCTAGCCAAAAACATTCAGTACTTC

D gene: .
J gene: TRBJ2-7
V gene: TRBV4-3
clone size: few
CDR3 protein: CASSQELGRGIGYEQYF
CDR3 DNA: TGCGCCAGCAGCCAAGAATTAGGCAGGGGAATTGGGTACGAGCAGTACTTC

D gene: .
J gene: TRBJ2-3
V gene: TRBV29-1
clone size: few
CDR3 protein: CSVEMGLQPKGDTQYF
CDR3 DNA: TGCAGCGTTGAAATGGGTCTACAACCCAAGGGAGATACGCAGTATTTT

D gene: TRBD2
J gene: TRBJ2-7
V gene: TRBV13
clone size: few
CDR3 protein: CASSFTSGAYEQYF
CDR3 DNA: TGTGCCAGCAGCTTCACTAGCGGCGCATACGAGCAGTACTTC

D gene: .
J gene: TRBJ2-5
V gene: TRBV27
clone size: many
CDR3 protein: CASSPRLGKETQYF
CDR3 DNA: TGTGCCAGCAGTCCCCGGCTAGGGAAAGAGACCCAGTACTTC

D gene: TRBD2
J gene: TRBJ2-7
V gene: TRBV20-1
clone size: few
CDR3 protein: CSAPRLAGPYEQYF
CDR3 DNA: TGCAGTGCGCCCCGGCTAGCGGGCCCCTACGAGCAGTACTTC

D gene: .
J gene: TRBJ2-7
V gene: TRBV20-1
clone size: .
CDR3 protein: CSEGGHGYEQYF
CDR3 DNA: TGCAGTGAGGGGGGACACGGATATGAGCAGTACTTC

D gene: .
J gene: TRBJ2-2
V gene: TRBV2
clone size: .
CDR3 protein: CASNLMDWHGELFF
CDR3 DNA: TGTGCCAGCAACCTGATGGACTGGCACGGGGAGCTGTTTTTT

D gene: .
J gene: TRBJ2-3
V gene: TRBV28
clone size: many
CDR3 protein: CASSLTTISSTDTQYF
CDR3 DNA: TGTGCCAGCAGTTTAACAACGATATCTAGCACAGATACGCAGTATTTT

D gene: .
J gene: TRBJ2-3
V gene: TRBV20-1
clone size: few
CDR3 protein: CSATLDTQYF
CDR3 DNA: TGCAGTGCTACTCTGGATACGCAGTATTTT

D gene: TRBD2
J gene: TRBJ2-1
V gene: TRBV3-1
clone size: .
CDR3 protein: CASSFWTSGTTAQFYNEQFF
CDR3 DNA: TGTGCCTCCTCCTTCTGGACTAGCGGGACCACCGCACAATTCTACAATGAGCAGTTCTTC

D gene: .
J gene: TRBJ1-1
V gene: TRBV7-3
clone size: .
CDR3 protein: CASSLGGTLGTEAFF
CDR3 DNA: TGTGCCAGCAGCTTGGGTGGGACCCTTGGCACTGAAGCTTTCTTT

D gene: TRBD2
J gene: TRBJ2-2
V gene: TRBV7-3
clone size: .
CDR3 protein: CASSPTSGIYTGELFF
CDR3 DNA: TGTGCCAGCAGCCCCACTAGCGGGATTTACACCGGGGAGCTGTTTTTT

D gene: TRBD2
J gene: TRBJ2-4
V gene: TRBV20-1
clone size: .
CDR3 protein: CSAREPTSGIAFDIQYF
CDR3 DNA: TGCAGTGCTAGAGAACCGACTAGCGGGATAGCTTTTGACATTCAGTACTTC

D gene: .
J gene: TRBJ1-5
V gene: TRBV6-2/TRBV6-3
clone size: many
CDR3 protein: CASSYPHGQPQHF
CDR3 DNA: TGTGCCAGCAGTTACCCCCATGGTCAGCCCCAGCATTTT

D gene: .
J gene: TRBJ2-2
V gene: TRBV5-1
clone size: few
CDR3 protein: CASSFGQTVATGELFF
CDR3 DNA: TGCGCCAGCAGCTTCGGACAAACGGTGGCCACCGGGGAGCTGTTTTTT

D gene: TRBD2
J gene: TRBJ2-1
V gene: TRBV3-1
clone size: few
CDR3 protein: CASKETSGTNEQFF
CDR3 DNA: TGTGCCAGCAAGGAGACTAGCGGGACTAATGAGCAGTTCTTC

D gene: .
J gene: TRBJ2-1
V gene: TRBV6-5
clone size: .
CDR3 protein: CASRMDPNEQFF
CDR3 DNA: TGTGCCAGCAGAATGGACCCTAATGAGCAGTTCTTC

D gene: .
J gene: TRBJ1-1
V gene: TRBV9
clone size: .
CDR3 protein: CASSVRGNTEAFF
CDR3 DNA: TGTGCCAGCAGCGTTCGTGGGAACACTGAAGCTTTCTTT

D gene: .
J gene: TRBJ1-5
V gene: TRBV7-8
clone size: many
CDR3 protein: CASSFYGGLNQPQHF
CDR3 DNA: TGTGCCAGCAGCTTCTATGGGGGTCTCAATCAGCCCCAGCATTTT

D gene: TRBD2
J gene: TRBJ2-7
V gene: TRBV20-1
clone size: .
CDR3 protein: CSARGQHRSSGSSYEQYF
CDR3 DNA: TGCAGTGCTAGAGGACAGCATCGCTCTAGCGGGTCCTCCTACGAGCAGTACTTC

D gene: TRBD1
J gene: TRBJ1-2
V gene: TRBV3-1
clone size: .
CDR3 protein: CASSSPFTGGVGYTF
CDR3 DNA: TGTGCCAGCAGCTCCCCTTTTACAGGGGGCGTTGGCTACACCTTC

D gene: TRBD1
J gene: TRBJ2-7
V gene: TRBV5-5
clone size: .
CDR3 protein: CASSTRDRVVEQYF
CDR3 DNA: TGTGCCAGTTCGACCCGGGACAGGGTAGTCGAGCAGTACTTC

D gene: TRBD2
J gene: TRBJ2-1
V gene: TRBV4-1
clone size: few
CDR3 protein: CASSQGRLASYNEQFF
CDR3 DNA: TGCGCCAGCAGCCAAGGCCGACTAGCATCCTACAATGAGCAGTTCTTC

D gene: TRBD2
J gene: TRBJ2-1
V gene: TRBV11-3
clone size: .
CDR3 protein: CASSFPDPSGRAPSSYNEQFF
CDR3 DNA: TGTGCCAGCAGCTTTCCAGACCCTAGCGGGAGGGCACCGAGCTCCTACAATGAGCAGTTCTTC

D gene: TRBD2
J gene: TRBJ2-5
V gene: TRBV9
clone size: many
CDR3 protein: CASSPSGRIETQYF
CDR3 DNA: TGTGCCAGCAGCCCTAGCGGGAGAATAGAGACCCAGTACTTC

D gene: .
J gene: TRBJ1-5
V gene: TRBV20-1
clone size: few
CDR3 protein: CSAWATAVQPQHF
CDR3 DNA: TGCAGTGCCTGGGCCACGGCAGTTCAGCCCCAGCATTTT

D gene: .
J gene: TRBJ1-1
V gene: TRBV6-1
clone size: many
CDR3 protein: CASRTNMNTEAFF
CDR3 DNA: TGTGCCAGTCGGACGAACATGAACACTGAAGCTTTCTTT

D gene: .
J gene: TRBJ1-2
V gene: TRBV10-3
clone size: few
CDR3 protein: CANKPGRESYGYTF
CDR3 DNA: TGTGCCAACAAACCGGGACGCGAGTCCTATGGCTACACCTTC

D gene: TRBD1
J gene: TRBJ2-3
V gene: TRBV12-3/TRBV12-4
clone size: once
CDR3 protein: CASIYRGRGDTQYF
CDR3 DNA: TGTGCCAGCATCTACAGGGGGCGCGGAGATACGCAGTATTTT

D gene: .
J gene: TRBJ2-3
V gene: TRBV11-2
clone size: few
CDR3 protein: CASSLGRADTDTQYF
CDR3 DNA: TGTGCCAGCAGCTTAGGGCGAGCGGACACAGATACGCAGTATTTT

D gene: .
J gene: TRBJ1-3
V gene: TRBV12-3/TRBV12-4
clone size: many
CDR3 protein: CASSGGIPGNTIYF
CDR3 DNA: TGTGCCAGCAGTGGCGGTATTCCTGGGAACACCATATATTTT

D gene: TRBD2
J gene: TRBJ2-7
V gene: TRBV7-2
clone size: .
CDR3 protein: CASSLRSIAGGTYEQYF
CDR3 DNA: TGTGCCAGCAGCTTGCGGAGCATAGCGGGAGGAACCTACGAGCAGTACTTC

D gene: .
J gene: TRBJ2-3
V gene: TRBV24-1
clone size: many
CDR3 protein: CATSDMKGSDTQYF
CDR3 DNA: TGTGCCACCAGTGATATGAAGGGATCAGATACGCAGTATTTT